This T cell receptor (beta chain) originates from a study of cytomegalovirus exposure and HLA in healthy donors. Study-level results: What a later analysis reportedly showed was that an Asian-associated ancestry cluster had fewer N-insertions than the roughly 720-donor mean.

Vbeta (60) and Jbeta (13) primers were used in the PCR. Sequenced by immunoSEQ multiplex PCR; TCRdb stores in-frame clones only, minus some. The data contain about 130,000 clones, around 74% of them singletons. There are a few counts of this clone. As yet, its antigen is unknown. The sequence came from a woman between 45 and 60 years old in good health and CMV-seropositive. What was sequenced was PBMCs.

The CDR3 DNA follows: TGTGCCAGCAGCTTAGAGATGAGCTACGAGCAGTACTTC. This gives the protein CASSLEMSYEQYF. V gene TRBV11-2 combines with J gene TRBJ2-7; D is unclear. The CDR3 is 13 residues long. V was shortened by 0 bases and J by 3 bases, with 6 bases between the two germline ends. Germline CDR1 reads SGHAT; CDR2 reads FQNNGV.